This TCR beta chain derives from a study of early T cells in non-severe SARS-CoV-2 infection. Background on the study: Sequencing input comprised bulk RNA from unsorted whole blood; chain pairing was not available.

One entry per CDR3 protein results from TCRdb running MiXCR on the 5' RACE reads. The sample has tens of thousands of distinct CDR3 sequences; about 5.6% are singletons. This clonotype was counted ten times or more. V lost 1 base and J lost 3, with 6 bases in between. The CDR3 covers 14 residues. Germline V lookup: CDR1 SGHTA, CDR2 FQGNSA. This chain links TRBV7-2 with TRBJ1-4; no reliable D call. Sequencing input: whole blood. This receptor was obtained from an adult who was a healthcare worker with PCR-confirmed SARS-CoV-2 infection or an uninfected control (not recorded which). This CDR3 is CASSLGTANEKLFF. The CDR3 DNA sequence: TGTGCCAGCAGCTTAGGCACAGCTAATGAAAAACTGTTTTTT.